This T cell receptor beta chain was found in a study of STAT5B mutations in CD4+ large granular lymphocyte leukemia. How the authors handled the data: Productive clonotypes were detectable down to 2.59 x 10-5 frequency. Assay used: immunoSEQ multiplex PCR; TCRdb lists only in-frame clones, some missing. That table supplies the V and J calls and clone size; D and trimming were determined from the DNA. This table has about 22,000 clones, over 80% appearing once. Healthy controls were blood donor buffy coats. This clonotype was obtained from a human donor in good health. Sequenced material: CD4+ T cells from blood buffy coats.

The CDR3: CASSGSGLSTGELFF. The CDR3 nucleotides are TGTGCCAGCAGTGGGTCCGGGCTCTCCACCGGGGAGCTGTTTTTT. The chain combines TRBV2 with TRBJ2-2; D is unclear. Germline values: CDR1 SNHLY, CDR2 FYNNEI. V lost 4 bases to trimming and J lost 4 bases, with 13 bases between them. This CDR3 has 15 residues. Variable domain in full (rest from reference TRBV2 and TRBJ2-2): EPEVTQTPSHQVTQMGQEVILRCVPISNHLYFYWYRQILGQKVEFLVSFYNNEISEKSEIFDDQFSVERPDGSNFTLKIRSTKLEDSAMYFCASSGSGLSTGELFFGEGSRLTVL.